These T cell receptor beta chains were read from a single sample in a study of blood T cell repertoires in COVID-19. Profiling relied on immunoSEQ multiplex PCR, and the TCRdb table lists in-frame clones only, not all of them. The sample lists about 170,000 clones; about 86% were seen once. Sequences were obtained from peripheral blood. All receptors come from a man between 65 and 80 years old with active or convalescent COVID-19. Each CDR3 is given with its conserved first and last residue. A D gene is named only where the DNA matches it firmly. Only part of the rows carry a size: once, few, many, or a class if the clone is expanded.

clone_size: NA; j_call: TRBJ2-1; d_call: TRBD1; v_call: TRBV11-3; cdr3_aa: CASGTGTGRFEQFF; cdr3_nt: TGTGCCAGCGGGACCGGGACAGGGAGATTTGAGCAGTTCTTC
clone_size: NA; j_call: TRBJ1-1; d_call: TRBD1; v_call: TRBV6-5; cdr3_aa: CASSSSAGGNTEAFF; cdr3_nt: TGTGCCAGCAGCAGCTCGGCAGGGGGCAACACTGAAGCTTTCTTT
clone_size: NA; j_call: TRBJ1-2; d_call: TRBD1; v_call: TRBV19; cdr3_aa: CASSWTGGFGYTF; cdr3_nt: TGTGCCAGTAGTTGGACAGGGGGCTTTGGCTACACCTTC
clone_size: NA; j_call: TRBJ2-7; d_call: NA; v_call: TRBV7-9; cdr3_aa: CASSLSSYEQYF; cdr3_nt: TGTGCCAGCAGCCTTTCGTCCTACGAGCAGTACTTC
clone_size: NA; j_call: TRBJ1-2; d_call: NA; v_call: TRBV7-2; cdr3_aa: CASSLAQGKYGYTF; cdr3_nt: TGTGCCAGCAGCTTAGCACAGGGAAAATATGGCTACACCTTC
clone_size: NA; j_call: TRBJ2-3; d_call: TRBD2; v_call: TRBV7-8; cdr3_aa: CASSVREGGTDTQYF; cdr3_nt: TGTGCCAGCAGCGTGCGGGAGGGAGGGACAGATACGCAGTATTTT
clone_size: NA; j_call: TRBJ1-2; d_call: NA; v_call: TRBV7-9; cdr3_aa: CASSPVGLNYGYTF; cdr3_nt: TGTGCCAGCAGCCCCGTTGGGCTTAACTATGGCTACACCTTC
clone_size: NA; j_call: TRBJ2-1; d_call: TRBD2; v_call: TRBV19; cdr3_aa: CASRRGRFSYNEQFF; cdr3_nt: TGTGCCAGTAGGCGCGGGAGGTTCTCCTACAATGAGCAGTTCTTC
clone_size: few; j_call: TRBJ2-2; d_call: NA; v_call: TRBV7-2; cdr3_aa: CASSSGSTGELFF; cdr3_nt: TGTGCCAGCAGCTCCGGTTCAACCGGGGAGCTGTTTTTT
clone_size: NA; j_call: TRBJ1-2; d_call: NA; v_call: TRBV28; cdr3_aa: CATGDYGYTF; cdr3_nt: TGTGCCACGGGAGACTATGGCTACACCTTC
clone_size: NA; j_call: TRBJ1-1; d_call: NA; v_call: TRBV11-2; cdr3_aa: CASSRQPGGTEAFF; cdr3_nt: TGTGCCAGCAGCCGGCAACCGGGGGGCACTGAAGCTTTCTTT
clone_size: NA; j_call: TRBJ2-3; d_call: TRBD1; v_call: TRBV19; cdr3_aa: CASSGRGQTDTQYF; cdr3_nt: TGTGCCAGCTCGGGCAGGGGGCAGACAGATACGCAGTATTTT
clone_size: NA; j_call: TRBJ2-3; d_call: TRBD1; v_call: TRBV30; cdr3_aa: CAGYRGRTDTQYF; cdr3_nt: TGTGCCGGTTACAGGGGGCGGACAGATACGCAGTATTTT
clone_size: NA; j_call: TRBJ2-1; d_call: NA; v_call: TRBV5-1; cdr3_aa: CASSSDFGEQFF; cdr3_nt: TGCGCCAGCAGCTCCGACTTTGGTGAGCAGTTCTTC
clone_size: NA; j_call: TRBJ1-4; d_call: NA; v_call: TRBV10-2; cdr3_aa: CASSGAGALNEKLFF; cdr3_nt: TGCGCCAGCAGTGGCGCAGGGGCCCTTAATGAAAAACTGTTTTTT
clone_size: once; j_call: TRBJ2-7; d_call: TRBD1; v_call: TRBV11-3; cdr3_aa: CASSSGQNEQYF; cdr3_nt: TGTGCCAGCAGCTCGGGACAGAACGAGCAGTACTTC
clone_size: few; j_call: TRBJ1-6; d_call: NA; v_call: TRBV6-6; cdr3_aa: CASSYGAGNNSPLHF; cdr3_nt: TGTGCCAGCAGTTATGGCGCAGGGAATAATTCACCCCTCCACTTT
clone_size: NA; j_call: TRBJ1-2; d_call: NA; v_call: TRBV5-1; cdr3_aa: CASSGGDGYTF; cdr3_nt: TGCGCCAGCAGCGGGGGGGATGGCTACACCTTC
clone_size: NA; j_call: TRBJ1-5; d_call: TRBD1; v_call: TRBV28; cdr3_aa: CASTSGQGPQPQHF; cdr3_nt: TGTGCCAGCACCAGCGGACAGGGTCCTCAGCCCCAGCATTTT
clone_size: NA; j_call: TRBJ1-1; d_call: NA; v_call: TRBV28; cdr3_aa: CASIEQGLGTEAFF; cdr3_nt: TGTGCCAGCATCGAACAGGGTTTGGGAACTGAAGCTTTCTTT
clone_size: NA; j_call: TRBJ2-2; d_call: TRBD2; v_call: TRBV5-4; cdr3_aa: CASSSQVGTSGDTGELFF; cdr3_nt: TGTGCCAGCAGCTCACAAGTTGGGACTAGCGGGGACACCGGGGAGCTGTTTTTT
clone_size: NA; j_call: TRBJ2-5; d_call: NA; v_call: TRBV15; cdr3_aa: CATSRDPSGTQYF; cdr3_nt: TGTGCCACCAGCAGAGACCCATCAGGGACCCAGTACTTC
clone_size: NA; j_call: TRBJ2-1; d_call: NA; v_call: TRBV11-2; cdr3_aa: CASSLDLRSEQFF; cdr3_nt: TGTGCCAGCAGCTTGGATTTGAGGAGTGAGCAGTTCTTC
clone_size: NA; j_call: TRBJ1-6; d_call: NA; v_call: TRBV2; cdr3_aa: CASRLGTGSNSPLHF; cdr3_nt: TGTGCCAGCCGGTTGGGCACAGGGAGTAATTCACCCCTCCACTTT
clone_size: NA; j_call: TRBJ2-7; d_call: TRBD1; v_call: TRBV9; cdr3_aa: CASSTGTAAYEQYF; cdr3_nt: TGTGCCAGCAGCACCGGGACAGCGGCCTACGAGCAGTACTTC
clone_size: once; j_call: TRBJ2-1; d_call: TRBD1; v_call: TRBV7-9; cdr3_aa: CASSPRWTGIRDEQFF; cdr3_nt: TGTGCCAGCAGCCCTCGATGGACAGGGATAAGGGATGAGCAGTTCTTC
clone_size: NA; j_call: TRBJ1-1; d_call: TRBD1; v_call: TRBV6-5; cdr3_aa: CASRGGRGKGDEAFF; cdr3_nt: TGTGCCAGCAGAGGGGGCCGTGGGAAAGGGGATGAAGCTTTCTTT
clone_size: NA; j_call: TRBJ1-5; d_call: NA; v_call: TRBV7-8; cdr3_aa: CASSAEGHPGQPQHF; cdr3_nt: TGTGCCAGCAGCGCGGAAGGACACCCAGGCCAGCCCCAGCATTTT
clone_size: NA; j_call: TRBJ2-3; d_call: NA; v_call: TRBV28; cdr3_aa: CASSPYTDTQYF; cdr3_nt: TGTGCCAGCAGCCCCTACACAGATACGCAGTATTTT
clone_size: few; j_call: TRBJ1-1; d_call: NA; v_call: TRBV9; cdr3_aa: CASSALGGMNTEAFF; cdr3_nt: TGTGCCAGCAGCGCCCTTGGGGGGATGAACACTGAAGCTTTCTTT
clone_size: NA; j_call: TRBJ1-3; d_call: NA; v_call: TRBV7-2; cdr3_aa: CASSLDPSGNTIYF; cdr3_nt: TGTGCCAGCAGCTTAGATCCCAGTGGAAACACCATATATTTT